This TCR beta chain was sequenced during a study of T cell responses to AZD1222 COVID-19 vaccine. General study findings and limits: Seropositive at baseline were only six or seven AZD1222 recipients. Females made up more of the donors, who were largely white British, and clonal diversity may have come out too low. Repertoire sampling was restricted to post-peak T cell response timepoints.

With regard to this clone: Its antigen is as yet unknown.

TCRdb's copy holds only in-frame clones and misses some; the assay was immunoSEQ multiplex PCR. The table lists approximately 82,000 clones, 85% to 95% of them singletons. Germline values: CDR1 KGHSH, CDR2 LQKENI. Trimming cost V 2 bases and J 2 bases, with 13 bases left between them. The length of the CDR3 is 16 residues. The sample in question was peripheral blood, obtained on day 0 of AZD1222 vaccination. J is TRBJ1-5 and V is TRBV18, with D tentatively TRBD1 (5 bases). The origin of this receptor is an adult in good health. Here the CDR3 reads CASSPGAGIGNQPQHF. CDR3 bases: TGTGCCAGCTCACCAGGGGCGGGAATCGGCAATCAGCCCCAGCATTTT.